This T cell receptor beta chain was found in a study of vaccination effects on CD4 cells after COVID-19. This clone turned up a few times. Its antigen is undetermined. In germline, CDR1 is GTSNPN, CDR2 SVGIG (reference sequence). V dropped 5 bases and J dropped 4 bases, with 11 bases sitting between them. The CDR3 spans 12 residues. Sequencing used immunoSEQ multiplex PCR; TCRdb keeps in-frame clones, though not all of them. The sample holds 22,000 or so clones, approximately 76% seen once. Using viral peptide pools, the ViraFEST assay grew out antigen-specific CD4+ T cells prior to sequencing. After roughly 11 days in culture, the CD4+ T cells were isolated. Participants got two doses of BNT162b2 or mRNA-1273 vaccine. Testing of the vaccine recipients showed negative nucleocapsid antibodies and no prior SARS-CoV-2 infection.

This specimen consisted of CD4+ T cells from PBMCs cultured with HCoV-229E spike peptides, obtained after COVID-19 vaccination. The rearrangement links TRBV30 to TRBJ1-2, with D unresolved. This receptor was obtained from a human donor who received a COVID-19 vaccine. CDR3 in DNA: TGTGCCTGGTCGGGCAGCTCCTATGGCTACACCTTC. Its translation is CAWSGSSYGYTF.